Reported below is one T cell receptor (beta chain). Its antigen is still unknown. V dropped 7 bases and J dropped 4 bases, with 13 bases sitting between them. The CDR3 runs 13 residues. CDR1 is SGHTA and CDR2 is FQGNSA in the germline V gene. The data were taken from a study of T cell repertoires in cytomegalovirus infection. The overall study: HLA-B-restricted CMV epitopes that are well studied, plus recently identified HLA-C-restricted ones, were used by the study. Indications came from public TCR beta signatures; they pointed to CMV infection and to a matching HLA type. Findings and caveats of the study: The ex vivo response was dominated by HLA-C-restricted CMV-specific TCR beta clonotypes.

In TCRdb, the reads were re-called with MiXCR into one record per CDR3 protein. The sample includes more than 300,000 distinct CDR3 sequences, 34% of them seen just once. The sequencing used cultured PBMCs, collected from culture after CMV antigen stimulation. The TCR originated in a human donor in good health (CMV status not recorded). Some clones in this sample may be carry-over from other donors' samples. This sequence joins TRBV7-2 and TRBJ1-2; no firm D call. CDR3 region: CASTRQETYGYTF. The CDR3 DNA reads TGTGCCAGCACAAGGCAGGAGACCTATGGCTACACCTTC.